This T cell receptor beta chain was recovered during a study of Ad26.COV2.S vaccination and SARS-CoV-2 variants. Study-level background: The authors gave Ad26.COV2.S intramuscularly, either once or twice 56 days apart.

Germline assignment: CDR1 PRHDT and CDR2 FYEKMQ (reference sequence). Germline trimming cut 6 bases from V and 1 base from J; bases unmatched to any gene: 20. The CDR3 is made up of 20 amino acids. As to treatment: 15 to 20 received Ad26.COV2.S at low or high dose, single or two shots; about 5 received placebo; per-sample allocation not given. Sampling was performed 63 days after the first vaccine or placebo injection. The assay was immunoSEQ multiplex PCR, and TCRdb's table has in-frame clones only and misses some. The sample has about 400,000 clones; about nine tenths are singletons. This sequence was found in a person aged 18 to 65 who received the Ad26.COV2.S COVID-19 vaccine or a placebo. V gene TRBV13 combines with J gene TRBJ2-7; 11 positions agree with TRBD2. Sequencing was performed on peripheral blood, taken in a trial of Ad26.COV2.S vaccine versus placebo. DNA for the CDR3: TGTGCCAGCAGTTCCGCACAGGGGATAATAGCGGGGGGGAGTTCCTACGAGCAGTACTTC. Its protein is CASSSAQGIIAGGSSYEQYF.